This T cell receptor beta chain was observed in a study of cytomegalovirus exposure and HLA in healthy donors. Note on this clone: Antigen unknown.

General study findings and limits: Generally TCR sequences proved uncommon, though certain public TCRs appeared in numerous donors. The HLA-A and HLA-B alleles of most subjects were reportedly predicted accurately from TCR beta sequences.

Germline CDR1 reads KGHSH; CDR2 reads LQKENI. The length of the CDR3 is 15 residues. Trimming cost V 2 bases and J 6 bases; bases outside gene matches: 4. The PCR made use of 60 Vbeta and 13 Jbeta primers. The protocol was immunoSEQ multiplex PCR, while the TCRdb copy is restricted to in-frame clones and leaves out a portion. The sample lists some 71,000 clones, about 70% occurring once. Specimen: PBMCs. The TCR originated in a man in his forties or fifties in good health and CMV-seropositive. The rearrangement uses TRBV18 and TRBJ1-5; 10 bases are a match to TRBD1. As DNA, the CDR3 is TGTGCCAGCTCACCAGAGACAGGGGGCGTTCAGCCCCAGCATTTT. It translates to CASSPETGGVQPQHF.